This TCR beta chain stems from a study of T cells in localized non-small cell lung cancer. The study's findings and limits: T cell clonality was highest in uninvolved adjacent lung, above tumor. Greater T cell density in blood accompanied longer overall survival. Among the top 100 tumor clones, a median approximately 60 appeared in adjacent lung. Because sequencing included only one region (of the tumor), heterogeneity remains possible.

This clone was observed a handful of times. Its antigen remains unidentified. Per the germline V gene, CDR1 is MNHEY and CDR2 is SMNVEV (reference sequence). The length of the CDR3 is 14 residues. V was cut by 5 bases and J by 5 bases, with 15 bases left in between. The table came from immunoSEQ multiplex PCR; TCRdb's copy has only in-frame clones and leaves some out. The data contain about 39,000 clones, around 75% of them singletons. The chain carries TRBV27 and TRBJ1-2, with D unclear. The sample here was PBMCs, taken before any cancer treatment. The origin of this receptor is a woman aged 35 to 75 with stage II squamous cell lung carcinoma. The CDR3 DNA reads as TGTGCCAGCAGTCTTGGACCGCCGGGGTATGGCTACACCTTC. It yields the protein CASSLGPPGYGYTF.